This entry concerns a single T cell receptor beta chain. Antigen unknown. This specimen belongs to a study of monozygotic twins with inflammatory bowel disease. With the 5' RACE reads reprocessed, TCRdb shows one record per CDR3 protein and no DNA. This listing includes about 210,000 distinct CDR3 sequences. Study observations and caveats: Repertoires of patients may have been made more variable by differing immunosuppressive treatments.

This CDR3 spans 16 amino acids. The chain carries TRBV12-3 or TRBV12-4 and TRBJ2-1; the TRBD1 assignment by TCRdb is unverifiable without DNA. The source is a human donor with ulcerative colitis or Crohn's disease, or a healthy co-twin of an affected twin (not recorded which). The specimen was blood. The CDR3: CASSLLGGPVNNEQFF.